A selection of T cell receptor beta chains follows, all from one sample in a study of human T cells and chemical hapten exposure. TCRdb reprocessed the RACE reads via MiXCR and lists one record per CDR3 protein. The sample carries 95,000 or so distinct CDR3 sequences, roughly a tenth recorded once. The input for sequencing was whole blood, taken in connection with sensitization to the hapten diphenylcyclopropenone (DPC). All receptors come from a man aged 35 to 55 with alopecia areata. Some clones in this sample may be carry-over from other donors' samples. Both conserved end residues are part of each CDR3. A D gene is named only where the DNA matches it firmly. Clone size is shown for a subset of rows, as once, few, many or a class of expanded clone.

v_gene	abundance	d_gene	j_gene	CDR3nt	CDR3aa
TRBV5-4	NA	TRBD1	TRBJ2-6	TGTGCCAGCAGCAAACAGGGGGCTGGGGCCAACGTCCTGACTTTC	CASSKQGAGANVLTF
TRBV10-3	few	TRBD2	TRBJ2-1	TGTGCCATCAGCCGCGGGGCGGGAGTCTCCTACAATGAGCAGTTCTTC	CAISRGAGVSYNEQFF
TRBV6-1	few	NA	TRBJ2-3	TGTGCCAGCAGTGAAACCCCTGGGGGAAGGGGGACAGATACGCAGTATTTT	CASSETPGGRGTDTQYF
TRBV7-9	few	TRBD1	TRBJ2-2	TGTGCCAGCGGTGGTCCAGGGGGCGCCTCCGGGGAGCTGTTTTTT	CASGGPGGASGELFF
TRBV7-3	medium-sized	NA	TRBJ2-3	TGTGCCAGCAGCCCGGGGGCAGATACGCAGTATTTT	CASSPGADTQYF
TRBV29-1	NA	NA	TRBJ2-3	TGCAGCGCGCAAGACAACACAGATACGCAGTATTTT	CSAQDNTDTQYF
TRBV15	many	TRBD2	TRBJ2-1	TGTGCCACCAGCAGAGAAGGCGGGAGCTGGGATGAGCAGTTCTTC	CATSREGGSWDEQFF
TRBV5-4	few	NA	TRBJ2-7	TGTGCCAGCAGCATACAGGGATACGAGCAGTACTTC	CASSIQGYEQYF
TRBV6-2/TRBV6-3	NA	TRBD2	TRBJ2-7	TGTGCCAGCAGTGAGCGGGGCCTCGAGCAGTACTTC	CASSERGLEQYF
TRBV2	NA	TRBD1	TRBJ1-1	TGTGCCAGCCCCGGGACAGGGGGCCGGAACACTGAAGCTTTCTTT	CASPGTGGRNTEAFF
TRBV3-1	NA	NA	TRBJ2-2	TGTGCCAGCAGCCAAGATCTGGGGGACGCGAACACCGGGGAGCTGTTTTTT	CASSQDLGDANTGELFF
TRBV29-1	many	TRBD2	TRBJ2-1	TGCAGCGCCTCACCGGGGGGTAGAGGGGAGCAGTTCTTC	CSASPGGRGEQFF
TRBV20-1	few	TRBD2	TRBJ2-2	TGCAGTGCTAGAGAGGAGACTAGCGGCACCGGGGAGCTGTTTTTT	CSAREETSGTGELFF
TRBV20-1	few	NA	TRBJ2-3	TGCAGTGCTAGATCACTCCACGCAGTATCGTATTTT	CSARSLHAVSYF
TRBV24-1	NA	NA	TRBJ1-2	TGTGCCACCAGTGATTTCGGTCCAGGTGGGAGCTATGGCTACACCTTC	CATSDFGPGGSYGYTF
TRBV20-1	NA	TRBD1	TRBJ2-1	TGCAGTGCCCTATGGGGTCCCGGGACAGGGATATTTTCTAGCTCCTACAATGAGCAGTTCTTC	CSALWGPGTGIFSSSYNEQFF
TRBV6-5	many	NA	TRBJ1-5	TGTGCCAGCAGCTACTCGTACTGGGAGCAGCCCCAGCATTTT	CASSYSYWEQPQHF
TRBV6-1	many	TRBD1	TRBJ1-1	TGTGCCAGCAGTGATCGGAGACAGGGGGCGAACACTGAAGCTTTCTTT	CASSDRRQGANTEAFF
TRBV10-3	NA	TRBD1	TRBJ1-4	TGTGCCATCAGCTCCGGGACAGAATATGAAAAACTGTTTTTT	CAISSGTEYEKLFF
TRBV6-5	NA	TRBD2	TRBJ2-3	TGTGCCAGCAGTTACGGCGGGGGGGGGGCGGATACGCAGTATTTT	CASSYGGGGADTQYF
TRBV14	NA	NA	TRBJ1-1	TGTGCCAGCAGCCAAGGAGGAAATGCCAGGGGCTACACTGAAGCTTTCTTT	CASSQGGNARGYTEAFF
TRBV12-3/TRBV12-4	few	NA	TRBJ2-3	TGTGCCAGCAGTTTCGGGAGCGGCACAGATACGCAGTATTTT	CASSFGSGTDTQYF